This TCR beta chain was captured in a study of OX40 agonist ivuxolimab in advanced cancers. The wider study: The eligibility criteria allowed prior anti-PD-1, anti-PD-L1 or anti-CTLA-4 therapy, and approximately 42% had some. Patients achieving partial responses numbered three: one hepatocellular carcinoma case and two cutaneous melanoma cases.

Only in-frame clones appear in the TCRdb table, and some are missing; sequencing was by immunoSEQ multiplex PCR. Of tens of thousands of clones listed, roughly 89% are singletons. Patients were ineligible given autoimmune disease history or systemic immunosuppression. Collection of blood occurred at baseline, at cycle 4 day 1, and at cycle 7 day 1. CDR3 length equals 17 residues. Germline V gene lookup returns CDR1 SGHDN and CDR2 FVKESK. V trimming: 1 base; J trimming: 2 bases; junction bases outside the gene matches: 9. The sequence was collected from an adult with an advanced solid tumor such as melanoma, head and neck, liver or kidney cancer. The gene calls are TRBV14 and TRBJ2-5; 8 bases fit TRBD2. The input for sequencing was CD4+ or CD8+ T cells sorted from blood, taken in a trial of the OX40 agonist ivuxolimab. CDR3 amino acids: CASSQGHLTSVQETQYF. CDR3 bases: TGTGCCAGCAGCCAAGGGCACCTGACTAGCGTACAAGAGACCCAGTACTTC.